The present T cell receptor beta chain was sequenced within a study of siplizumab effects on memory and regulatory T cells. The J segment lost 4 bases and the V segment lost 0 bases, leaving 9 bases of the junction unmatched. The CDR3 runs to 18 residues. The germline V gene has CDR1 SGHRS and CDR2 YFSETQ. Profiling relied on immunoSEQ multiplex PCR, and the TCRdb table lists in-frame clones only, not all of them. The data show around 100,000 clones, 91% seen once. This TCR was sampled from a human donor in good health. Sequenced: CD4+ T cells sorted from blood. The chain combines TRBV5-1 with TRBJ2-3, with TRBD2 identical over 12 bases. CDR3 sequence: CASSLDPRLAGDADTQYF. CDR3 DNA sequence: TGCGCCAGCAGCTTGGATCCTAGACTAGCGGGGGATGCAGATACGCAGTATTTT.